The entry below describes one T cell receptor (beta chain). These data come from a study of blood T cells in healthy people across ages. Primed by a sample-barcoded 5' primer and a J-beta primer mix, a second PCR proceeded for about 6 to 11 cycles. TCRdb recomputed calls from the 5' RACE reads with MiXCR, one row per CDR3 protein. Here the sample spans roughly 1.6 million distinct CDR3 sequences, roughly a third being singletons. The CDR3 contains 16 residues. Trimming cost V 0 bases and J 5 bases, with 18 bases left between them. Germline V CDR1 and CDR2: SGDLS, YYNGEE. The sequenced sample consisted of blood. This sequence was found in a woman in her 30s in good health. The V call is TRBV9, the J call TRBJ2-7; the D is unclear. The CDR3 nucleotides are TGTGCCAGCAGCGTAGGCCCGGCCTTGGGTGAGGACGAGCAGTACTTC. Translated, it gives CASSVGPALGEDEQYF.